This TCR beta chain was identified in a study of blood T cell repertoires in COVID-19. Overall study context: COVID-19 samples collected from the United States, Italy and Spain covered acute and convalescent phases. T cells, B-cell-depleted T cells, or PBMCs supplied cDNA or gDNA.

Per the original data handling: Reference gene primer amplification gave estimated nucleated cell counts. Libraries were prepared by immunoSEQ multiplex PCR; TCRdb keeps only in-frame clonotypes and omits some of them. That table gives V, J and clone size, and the DNA gave D and trimming. In the table there are 150,000 or so clones, around 89% of which are singletons. CDR3 length: 16 residues. The germline CDR1 and CDR2 sequences are SGHRS and YFSETQ. The V gene lost 0 bases and the J gene lost 0 bases, with 9 bases spanning the gap. This clone was counted once. The chain has TRBV5-1 and TRBJ2-2, with D possibly matching TRBD2 (6 bases). This TCR was sampled from a man in his 60s with active or convalescent COVID-19. What was sequenced was peripheral blood. The DNA of the CDR3 is TGCGCCAGCAGCTTGGAAAGCGGGTCGAACACCGGGGAGCTGTTTTTT. Encoded protein: CASSLESGSNTGELFF.